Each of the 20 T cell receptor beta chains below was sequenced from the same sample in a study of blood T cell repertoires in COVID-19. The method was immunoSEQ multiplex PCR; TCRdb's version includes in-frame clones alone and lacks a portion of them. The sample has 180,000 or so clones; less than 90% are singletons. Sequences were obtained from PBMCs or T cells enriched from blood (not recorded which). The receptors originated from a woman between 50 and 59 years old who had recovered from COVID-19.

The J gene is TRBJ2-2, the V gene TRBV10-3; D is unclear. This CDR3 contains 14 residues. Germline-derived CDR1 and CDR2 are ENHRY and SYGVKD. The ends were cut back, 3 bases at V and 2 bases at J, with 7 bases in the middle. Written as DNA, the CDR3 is TGTGCCATCAGTGACGCGTCCAACACCGGGGAGCTGTTTTTT. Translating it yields CAISDASNTGELFF.

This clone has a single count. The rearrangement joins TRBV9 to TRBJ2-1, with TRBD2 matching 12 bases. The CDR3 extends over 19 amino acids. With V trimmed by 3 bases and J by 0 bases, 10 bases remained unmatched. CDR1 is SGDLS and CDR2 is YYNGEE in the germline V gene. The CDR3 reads CASSGAGLAGGSSYNEQFF. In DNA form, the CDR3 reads TGTGCCAGCAGCGGGGCCGGCCTAGCGGGAGGGTCCTCCTACAATGAGCAGTTCTTC.

CDR3 loop: CASSSNSPLHF. For the CDR3, the DNA is TGTGCCAGCAGCTCAAATTCACCCCTCCACTTT. The chain uses TRBV7-2 and TRBJ1-6; D is undetermined. V was pared by 4 bases and J by 7 bases, with 2 bases between. Germline V gene data show CDR1 as SGHTA and CDR2 as FQGNSA. The CDR3 covers 11 residues.

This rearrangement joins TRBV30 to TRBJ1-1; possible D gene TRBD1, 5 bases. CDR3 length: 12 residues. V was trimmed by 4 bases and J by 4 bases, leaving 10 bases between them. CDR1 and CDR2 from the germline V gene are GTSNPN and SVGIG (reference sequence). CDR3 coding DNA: TGTGCCTGGACAAGAGACAGCACTGAAGCTTTCTTT. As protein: CAWTRDSTEAFF.

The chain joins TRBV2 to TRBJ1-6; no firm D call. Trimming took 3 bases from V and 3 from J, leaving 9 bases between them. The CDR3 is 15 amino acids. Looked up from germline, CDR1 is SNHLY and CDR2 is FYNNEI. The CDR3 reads CASSERSLYNSPLHF. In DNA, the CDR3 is TGTGCCAGCAGTGAGAGGTCTCTCTATAATTCACCCCTCCACTTT.

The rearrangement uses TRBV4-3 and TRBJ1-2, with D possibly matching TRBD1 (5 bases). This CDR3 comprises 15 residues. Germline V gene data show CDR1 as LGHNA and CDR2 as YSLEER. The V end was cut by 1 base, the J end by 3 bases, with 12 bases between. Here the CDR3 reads CASSQGPGKDYGYTF. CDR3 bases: TGCGCCAGCAGCCAAGGACCAGGGAAGGACTATGGCTACACCTTC.

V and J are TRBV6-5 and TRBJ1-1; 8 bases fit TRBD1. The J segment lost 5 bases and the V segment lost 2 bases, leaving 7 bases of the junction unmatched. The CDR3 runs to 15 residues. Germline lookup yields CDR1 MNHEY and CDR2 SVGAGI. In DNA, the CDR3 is TGTGCCAGCAGTTACGCCAGGGGGCGCAGGACTGAAGCTTTCTTT. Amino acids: CASSYARGRRTEAFF.

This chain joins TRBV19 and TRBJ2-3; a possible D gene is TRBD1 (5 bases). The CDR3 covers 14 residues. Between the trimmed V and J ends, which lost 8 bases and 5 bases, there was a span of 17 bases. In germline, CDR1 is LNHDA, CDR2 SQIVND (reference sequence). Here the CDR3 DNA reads TGTGCCAGTTCTCCGTGGGGCGACAAAGATACGCAGTATTTT. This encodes CASSPWGDKDTQYF.

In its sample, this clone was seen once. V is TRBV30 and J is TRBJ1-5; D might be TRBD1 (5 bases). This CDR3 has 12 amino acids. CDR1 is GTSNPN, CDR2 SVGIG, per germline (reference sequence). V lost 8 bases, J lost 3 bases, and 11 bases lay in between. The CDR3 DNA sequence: TGTGCCGGGGGTCTGTACAATCAGCCCCAGCATTTT. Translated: CAGGLYNQPQHF. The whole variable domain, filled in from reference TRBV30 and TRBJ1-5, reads SQTIHQWPATLVQPVGSPLSLECTVEGTSNPNLYWYRQAAGRGLQLLFYSVGIGQISSEVPQNLSASRPQDRQFILSSKKLLLSDSGFYLCAGGLYNQPQHFGDGTRLSIL.

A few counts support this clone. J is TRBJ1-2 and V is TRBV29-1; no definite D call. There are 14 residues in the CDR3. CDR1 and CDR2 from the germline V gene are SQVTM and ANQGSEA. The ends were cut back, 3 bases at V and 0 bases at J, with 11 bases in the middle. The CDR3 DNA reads TGCAGCGTTGAGGTGCCTACTTCTAACTATGGCTACACCTTC. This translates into CSVEVPTSNYGYTF.

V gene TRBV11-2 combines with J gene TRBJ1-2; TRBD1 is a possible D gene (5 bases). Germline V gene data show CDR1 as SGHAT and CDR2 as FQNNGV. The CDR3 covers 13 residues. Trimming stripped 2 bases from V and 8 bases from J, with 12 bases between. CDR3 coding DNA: TGTGCCAGCAGCTTACAGGGCTCTTGGGGCTACACCTTC. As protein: CASSLQGSWGYTF.

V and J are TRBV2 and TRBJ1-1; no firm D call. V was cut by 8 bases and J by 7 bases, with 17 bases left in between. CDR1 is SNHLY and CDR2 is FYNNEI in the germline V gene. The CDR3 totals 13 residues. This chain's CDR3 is CASSVVGLGEAFF. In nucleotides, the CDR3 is TGTGCCAGCTCCGTGGTCGGGTTGGGTGAAGCTTTCTTT.

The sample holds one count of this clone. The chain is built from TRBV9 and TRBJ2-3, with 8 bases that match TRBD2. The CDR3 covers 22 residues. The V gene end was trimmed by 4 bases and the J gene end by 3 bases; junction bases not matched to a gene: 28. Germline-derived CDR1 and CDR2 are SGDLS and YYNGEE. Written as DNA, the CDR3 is TGTGCCAGCAGCTCTTTCGGAGGCTATTGGGAGGGAGCGGGAGTGTCTACAGATACGCAGTATTTT. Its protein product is CASSSFGGYWEGAGVSTDTQYF. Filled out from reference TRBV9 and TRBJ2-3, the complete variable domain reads DSGVTQTPKHLITATGQRVTLRCSPRSGDLSVYWYQQSLDQGLQFLIQYYNGEERAKGNILERFSAQQFPDLHSELNLSSLELGDSALYFCASSSFGGYWEGAGVSTDTQYFGPGTRLTVL.

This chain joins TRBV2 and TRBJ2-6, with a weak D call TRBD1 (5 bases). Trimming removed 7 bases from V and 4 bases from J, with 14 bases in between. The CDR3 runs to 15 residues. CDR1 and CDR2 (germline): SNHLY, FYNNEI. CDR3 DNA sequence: TGTGCCAGCACGGTTAAGGGGTCCGGGGCCAACGTCCTGACTTTC. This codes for CASTVKGSGANVLTF.

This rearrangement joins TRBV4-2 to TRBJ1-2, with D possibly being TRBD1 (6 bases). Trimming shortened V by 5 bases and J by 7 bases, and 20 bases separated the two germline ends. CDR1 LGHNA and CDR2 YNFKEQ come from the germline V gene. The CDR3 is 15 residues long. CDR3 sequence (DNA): TGTGCCAGCAGCTCCCCGGCGGGGGGGGCGGGTGGCTACACCTTC. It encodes CASSSPAGGAGGYTF.

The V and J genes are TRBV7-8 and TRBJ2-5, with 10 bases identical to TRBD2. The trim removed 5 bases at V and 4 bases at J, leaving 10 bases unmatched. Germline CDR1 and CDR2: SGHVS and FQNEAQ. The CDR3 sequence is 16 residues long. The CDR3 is CASSPRTLAGVETQYF. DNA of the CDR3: TGTGCCAGCAGCCCGAGGACCCTAGCGGGGGTAGAGACCCAGTACTTC.

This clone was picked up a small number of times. CDR3: CASRVSGANVLTF. The CDR3, as DNA: TGTGCCAGCCGGGTCTCTGGGGCCAACGTCCTGACTTTC. V is TRBV13 and J is TRBJ2-6; D gene ambiguous. V lost 8 bases, J lost 0 bases, and 5 bases lay in between. The CDR3 covers 13 residues. Germline V lookup: CDR1 PRHDT, CDR2 FYEKMQ (reference sequence).

CDR3 region: CAISGAGTGRRDGYTF. In DNA, the CDR3 is TGTGCCATCAGTGGGGCGGGGACAGGGCGCCGGGATGGCTACACCTTC. V gene TRBV10-3 combines with J gene TRBJ1-2; 9 bases agree with TRBD1. The ends lost 4 bases at V and 6 bases at J; junction bases unmatched: 12. The CDR3 totals 16 residues. Germline CDR1 and CDR2: ENHRY and SYGVKD.

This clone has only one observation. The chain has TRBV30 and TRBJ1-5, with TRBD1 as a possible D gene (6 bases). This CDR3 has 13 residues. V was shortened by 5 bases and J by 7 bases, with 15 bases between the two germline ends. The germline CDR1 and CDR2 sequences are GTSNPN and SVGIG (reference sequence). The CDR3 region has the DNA TGTGCCTGGGGAGGTGGGGGCCAACAGCCCCAGCATTTT. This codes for CAWGGGGQQPQHF.

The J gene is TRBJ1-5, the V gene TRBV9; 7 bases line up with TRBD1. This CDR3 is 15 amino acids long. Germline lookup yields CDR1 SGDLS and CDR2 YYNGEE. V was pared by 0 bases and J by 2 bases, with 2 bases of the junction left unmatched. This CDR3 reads CASSVDGQGNQPQHF. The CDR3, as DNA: TGTGCCAGCAGCGTAGATGGACAGGGCAATCAGCCCCAGCATTTT.